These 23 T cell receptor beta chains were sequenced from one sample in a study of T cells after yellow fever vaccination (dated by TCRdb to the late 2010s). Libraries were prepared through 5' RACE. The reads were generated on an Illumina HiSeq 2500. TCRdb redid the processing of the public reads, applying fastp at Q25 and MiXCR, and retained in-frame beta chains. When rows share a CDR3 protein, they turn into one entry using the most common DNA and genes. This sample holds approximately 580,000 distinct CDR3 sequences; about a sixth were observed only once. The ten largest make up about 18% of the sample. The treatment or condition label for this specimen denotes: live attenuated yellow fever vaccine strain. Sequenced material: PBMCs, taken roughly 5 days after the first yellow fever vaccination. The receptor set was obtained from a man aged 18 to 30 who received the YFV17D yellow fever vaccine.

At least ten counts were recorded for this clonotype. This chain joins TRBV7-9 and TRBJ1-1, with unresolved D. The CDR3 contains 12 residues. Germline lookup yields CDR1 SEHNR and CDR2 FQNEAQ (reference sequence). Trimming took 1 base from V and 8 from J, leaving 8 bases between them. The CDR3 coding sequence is TGTGCCAGCAGCTTAGAAGTGGGAGAAGCTTTCTTT. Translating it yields CASSLEVGEAFF.

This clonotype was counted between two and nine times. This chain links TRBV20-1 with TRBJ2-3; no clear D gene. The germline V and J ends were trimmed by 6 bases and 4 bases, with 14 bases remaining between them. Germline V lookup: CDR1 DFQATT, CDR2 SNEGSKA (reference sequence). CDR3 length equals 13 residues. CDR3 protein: CSARYTQSDTQYF. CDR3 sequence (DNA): TGCAGTGCCCGGTACACGCAGTCAGATACGCAGTATTTT.

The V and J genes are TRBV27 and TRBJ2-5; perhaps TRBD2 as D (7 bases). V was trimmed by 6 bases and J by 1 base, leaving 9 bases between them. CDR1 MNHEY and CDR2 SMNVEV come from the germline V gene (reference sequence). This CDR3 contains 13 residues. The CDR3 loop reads CASRGGAQETQYF. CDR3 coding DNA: TGTGCCAGCAGGGGGGGGGCCCAAGAGACCCAGTACTTC.

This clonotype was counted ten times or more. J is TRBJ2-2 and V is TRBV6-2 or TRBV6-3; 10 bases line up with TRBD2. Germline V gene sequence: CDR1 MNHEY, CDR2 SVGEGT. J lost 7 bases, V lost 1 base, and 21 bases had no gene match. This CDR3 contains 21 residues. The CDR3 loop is CASSYLFGQMSGGASNGELFF. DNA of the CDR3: TGTGCCAGCAGTTACTTGTTCGGACAGATGAGCGGGGGGGCCTCGAACGGGGAGCTGTTTTTT.

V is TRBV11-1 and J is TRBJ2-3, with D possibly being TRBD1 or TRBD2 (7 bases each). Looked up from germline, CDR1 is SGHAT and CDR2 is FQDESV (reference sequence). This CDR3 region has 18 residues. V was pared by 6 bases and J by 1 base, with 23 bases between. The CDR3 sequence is CASRQGRVPVSGTDTQYF. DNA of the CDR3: TGTGCCAGCAGACAGGGGAGGGTACCTGTTTCGGGCACAGATACGCAGTATTTT.

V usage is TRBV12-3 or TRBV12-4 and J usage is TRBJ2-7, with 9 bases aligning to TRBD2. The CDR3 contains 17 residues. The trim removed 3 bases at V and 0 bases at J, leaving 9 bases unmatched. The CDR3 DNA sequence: TGTGCCAGCAGTTTGGAGGCTAGCGGGGTAAGCTCCTACGAGCAGTACTTC. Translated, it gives CASSLEASGVSSYEQYF.

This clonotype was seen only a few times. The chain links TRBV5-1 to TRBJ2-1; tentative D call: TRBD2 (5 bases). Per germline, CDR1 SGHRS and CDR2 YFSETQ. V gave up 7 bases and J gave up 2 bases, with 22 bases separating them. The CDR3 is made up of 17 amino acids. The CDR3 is CASGLNEGYYPYNEQFF. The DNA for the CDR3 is TGCGCCAGCGGCCTCAATGAGGGTTACTACCCCTACAATGAGCAGTTCTTC.

The CDR3 sequence: CASSQGSGGVWETQYF. The DNA of the CDR3 is TGTGCCAGCAGCCAGGGGTCAGGGGGGGTATGGGAGACCCAGTACTTC. J is TRBJ2-5 and V is TRBV6-1; either TRBD1 or TRBD2 may fit D (7 bases each). V lost 6 bases to trimming and J lost 5 bases, with 22 bases between them. CDR3 length equals 16 residues. Germline V gene data show CDR1 as MNHNS and CDR2 as SASEGT.

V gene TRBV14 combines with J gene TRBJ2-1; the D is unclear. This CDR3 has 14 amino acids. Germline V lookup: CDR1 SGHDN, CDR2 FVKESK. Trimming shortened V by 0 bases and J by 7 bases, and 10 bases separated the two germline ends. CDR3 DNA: TGTGCCAGCAGCCAAGATAGTGAACCTAATGAGCAGTTCTTC. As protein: CASSQDSEPNEQFF.

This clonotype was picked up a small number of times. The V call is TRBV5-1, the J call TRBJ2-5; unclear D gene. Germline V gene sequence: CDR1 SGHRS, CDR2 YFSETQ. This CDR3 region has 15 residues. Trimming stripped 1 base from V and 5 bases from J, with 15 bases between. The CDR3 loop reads CASSLIGSRVETQYF. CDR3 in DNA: TGCGCCAGCAGCTTGATAGGGTCTCGGGTCGAGACCCAGTACTTC.

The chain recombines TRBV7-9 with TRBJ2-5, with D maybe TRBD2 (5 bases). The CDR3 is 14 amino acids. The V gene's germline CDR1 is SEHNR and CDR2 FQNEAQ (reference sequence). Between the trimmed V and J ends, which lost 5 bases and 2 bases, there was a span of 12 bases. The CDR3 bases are TGTGCCAGCAGCCGCCCCCGCGGGCAAGAGACCCAGTACTTC. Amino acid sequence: CASSRPRGQETQYF.

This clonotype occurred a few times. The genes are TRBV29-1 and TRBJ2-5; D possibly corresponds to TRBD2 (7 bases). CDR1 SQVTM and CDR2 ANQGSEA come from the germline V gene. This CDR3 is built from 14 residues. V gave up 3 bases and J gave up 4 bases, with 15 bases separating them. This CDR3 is CSVEGGPSIETQYF. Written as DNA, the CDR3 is TGCAGCGTTGAGGGGGGGCCTAGTATAGAGACCCAGTACTTC.

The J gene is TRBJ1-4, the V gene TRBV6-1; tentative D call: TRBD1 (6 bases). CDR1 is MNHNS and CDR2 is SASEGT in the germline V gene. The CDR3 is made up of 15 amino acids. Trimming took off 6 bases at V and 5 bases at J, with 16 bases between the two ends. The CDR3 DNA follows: TGTGCCAGCAGGGACAGCTATAAGGGGAATGAAAAACTGTTTTTT. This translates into CASRDSYKGNEKLFF.

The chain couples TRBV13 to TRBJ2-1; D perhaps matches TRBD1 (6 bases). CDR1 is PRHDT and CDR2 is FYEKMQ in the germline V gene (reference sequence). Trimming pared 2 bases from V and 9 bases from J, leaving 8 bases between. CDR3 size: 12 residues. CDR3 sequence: CASSLIGGEQFF. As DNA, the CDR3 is TGTGCCAGCAGCTTAATAGGGGGTGAGCAGTTCTTC. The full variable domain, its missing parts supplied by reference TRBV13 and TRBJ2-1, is AAGVIQSPRHLIKEKRETATLKCYPIPRHDTVYWYQQGPGQDPQFLISFYEKMQSDKGSIPDRFSAQQFSDYHSELNMSSLELGDSALYFCASSLIGGEQFFGPGTRLTVL.

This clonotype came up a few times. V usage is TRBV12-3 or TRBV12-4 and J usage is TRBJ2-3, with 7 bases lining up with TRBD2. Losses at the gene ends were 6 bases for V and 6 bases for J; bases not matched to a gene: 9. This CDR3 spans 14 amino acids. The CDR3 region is CASRVSGAGDTQYF. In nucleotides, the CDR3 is TGTGCCAGCAGGGTCAGCGGGGCCGGCGATACGCAGTATTTT.

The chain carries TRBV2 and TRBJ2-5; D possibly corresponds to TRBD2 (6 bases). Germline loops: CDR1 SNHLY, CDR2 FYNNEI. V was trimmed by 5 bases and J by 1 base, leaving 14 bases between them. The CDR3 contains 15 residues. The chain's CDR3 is CASSLPGTPQETQYF. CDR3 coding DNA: TGTGCCAGCAGTCTACCCGGGACTCCCCAAGAGACCCAGTACTTC. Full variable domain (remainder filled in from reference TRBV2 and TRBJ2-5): EPEVTQTPSHQVTQMGQEVILRCVPISNHLYFYWYRQILGQKVEFLVSFYNNEISEKSEIFDDQFSVERPDGSNFTLKIRSTKLEDSAMYFCASSLPGTPQETQYFGPGTRLLVL.

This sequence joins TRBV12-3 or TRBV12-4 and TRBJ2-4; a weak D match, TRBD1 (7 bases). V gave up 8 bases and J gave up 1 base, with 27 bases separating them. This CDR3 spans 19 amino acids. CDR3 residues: CASPGGGRADGTAKNIQYF. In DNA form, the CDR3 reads TGTGCCAGCCCCGGAGGGGGCAGAGCAGATGGGACGGCCAAAAACATTCAGTACTTC.

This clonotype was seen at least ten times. The CDR3 region has the DNA TGTGCCAGCAGTTCCCAGGGGGGAACGCAGTATTTT. Translated, it gives CASSSQGGTQYF. The chain has TRBV12-3 or TRBV12-4 and TRBJ2-3; D possibly corresponds to TRBD1 (7 bases). The CDR3 covers 12 residues. Trimming stripped 4 bases from V and 9 bases from J, with 11 bases between.

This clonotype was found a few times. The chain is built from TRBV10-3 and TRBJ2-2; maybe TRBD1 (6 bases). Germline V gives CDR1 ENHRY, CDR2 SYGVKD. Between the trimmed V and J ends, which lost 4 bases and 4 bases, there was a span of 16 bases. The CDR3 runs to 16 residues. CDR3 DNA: TGTGCCATCAGTGCCTCGCCGGGACAAACCACCGGGGAGCTGTTTTTT. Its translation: CAISASPGQTTGELFF.

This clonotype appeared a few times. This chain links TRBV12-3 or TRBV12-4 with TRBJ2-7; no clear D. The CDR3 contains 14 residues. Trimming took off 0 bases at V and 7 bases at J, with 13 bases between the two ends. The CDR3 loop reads CASSLAGSKREQYF. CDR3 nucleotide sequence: TGTGCCAGCAGTTTAGCGGGGTCTAAGAGGGAGCAGTACTTC.

The CDR3 is CASSLRGVEGAQAITGELFF. For the CDR3, the DNA is TGTGCCAGCAGCTTAAGGGGGGTGGAGGGGGCGCAAGCTATTACCGGGGAGCTGTTTTTT. V gene TRBV11-2 combines with J gene TRBJ2-2; weak D call: TRBD1 (7 bases). The CDR3 sequence is 20 residues long. Per the germline V gene, CDR1 is SGHAT and CDR2 is FQNNGV. The V gene lost 2 bases and the J gene lost 5 bases, with 27 bases spanning the gap.

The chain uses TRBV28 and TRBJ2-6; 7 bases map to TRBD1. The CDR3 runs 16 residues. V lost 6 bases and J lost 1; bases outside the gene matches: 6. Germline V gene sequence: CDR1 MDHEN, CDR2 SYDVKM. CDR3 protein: CASRHNRGSGANVLTF. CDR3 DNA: TGTGCCAGCAGGCACAACAGGGGTTCTGGGGCCAACGTCCTGACTTTC.

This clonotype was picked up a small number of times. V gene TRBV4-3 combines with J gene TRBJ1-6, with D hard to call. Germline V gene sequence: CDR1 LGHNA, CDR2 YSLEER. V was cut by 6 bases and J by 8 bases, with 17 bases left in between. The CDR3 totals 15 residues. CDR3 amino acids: CASRSRTPTDSPLHF. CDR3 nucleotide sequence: TGCGCCAGCAGGTCTAGGACCCCTACCGATTCACCCCTCCACTTT.